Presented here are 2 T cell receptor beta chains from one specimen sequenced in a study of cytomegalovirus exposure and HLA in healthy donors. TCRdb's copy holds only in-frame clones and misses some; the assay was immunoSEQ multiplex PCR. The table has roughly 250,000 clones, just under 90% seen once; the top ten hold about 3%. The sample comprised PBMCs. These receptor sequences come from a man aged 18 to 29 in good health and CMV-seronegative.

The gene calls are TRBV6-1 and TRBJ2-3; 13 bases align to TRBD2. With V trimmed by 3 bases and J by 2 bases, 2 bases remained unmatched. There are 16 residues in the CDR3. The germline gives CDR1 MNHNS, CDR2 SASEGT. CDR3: CASSETSGGSTDTQYF. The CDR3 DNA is TGTGCCAGCAGTGAGACTAGCGGGGGGTCCACAGATACGCAGTATTTT.

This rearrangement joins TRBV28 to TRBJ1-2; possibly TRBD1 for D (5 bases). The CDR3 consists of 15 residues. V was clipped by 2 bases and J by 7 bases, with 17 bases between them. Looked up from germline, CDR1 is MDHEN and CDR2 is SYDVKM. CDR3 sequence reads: CASSLKAGFLLGYTF. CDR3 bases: TGTGCCAGCAGTTTAAAGGCAGGGTTTCTTCTTGGCTACACCTTC.